Listed here are 22 T cell receptor beta chains from one sample, sequenced in a study of Graves' ophthalmopathy and Graves' hyperthyroidism. The TCR beta CDR3 regions underwent amplification from RNA transcripts. RT-PCR with HTBI primers came first, then second-round multiplex PCR. TCRdb called the multiplex PCR reads again in MiXCR, with one record for every CDR3 protein. Of hundreds of thousands of distinct CDR3 sequences listed, about two fifths are singletons. Sequencing input: peripheral blood. All receptors come from an adult man with Graves' ophthalmopathy.

The chain employs TRBV20-1 and TRBJ2-3, with D possibly matching TRBD2 (5 bases). The germline CDR1 and CDR2 sequences are DFQATT and SNEGSKA (reference sequence). The ends were cut back, 0 bases at V and 1 base at J, with 11 bases in the middle. This CDR3 has 15 residues. The CDR3: CSARDEGRGTDTQYF. CDR3 bases: TGCAGTGCTAGAGATGAGGGAAGGGGCACAGATACGCAGTATTTT.

The V call is TRBV7-8, the J call TRBJ2-7, with a possible D match to TRBD2 (6 bases). In germline, CDR1 is SGHVS, CDR2 FQNEAQ. This CDR3 contains 14 residues. V lost 5 bases to trimming and J lost 2 bases, with 13 bases between them. The CDR3, as DNA: TGTGCCAGCAGCCTCGGGGGAGACGCCTACGAGCAGTACTTC. Its protein product is CASSLGGDAYEQYF.

This clonotype was detected many times. The V call is TRBV5-1, the J call TRBJ1-2, with 7 bases matching TRBD1. Per germline, CDR1 SGHRS and CDR2 YFSETQ. V dropped 7 bases and J dropped 8; count of bases not matched to a gene: 8. This CDR3 is built from 12 residues. CDR3: CASFGQDWGYTF. For the CDR3, the DNA is TGCGCCAGCTTCGGACAGGACTGGGGCTACACCTTC.

This clonotype was seen many times. The V and J genes are TRBV10-3 and TRBJ2-2, with 7 nucleotides matching TRBD1. Germline CDR1 reads ENHRY; CDR2 reads SYGVKD. The CDR3 totals 15 residues. The V segment lost 3 bases and the J segment 1 base; nucleotides outside the gene matches: 2. CDR3 nucleotide sequence: TGTGCCATCAGTGATCAGGGGGTGAACACCGGGGAGCTGTTTTTT. The encoded protein is CAISDQGVNTGELFF.

This clonotype showed up many times. The chain recombines TRBV6-6 with TRBJ1-1; D is ambiguous. The CDR3 length is 12 residues. V was trimmed by 5 bases and J by 6 bases, leaving 10 bases between them. Germline values: CDR1 MNHNY, CDR2 SVGAGI (reference sequence). In nucleotides, the CDR3 is TGTGCCAGCAGTGAAGGAGGGCCTGAAGCTTTCTTT. Protein: CASSEGGPEAFF.

Only a few counts were recorded for this clonotype. The chain joins TRBV2 to TRBJ2-7; the D gene is possibly TRBD1 (7 bases). Germline CDR1 SNHLY, CDR2 FYNNEI. The CDR3 runs to 12 residues. V was clipped by 6 bases and J by 6 bases, with 12 bases between them. This CDR3 is CASRPQGGEQYF. DNA of the CDR3: TGTGCCAGCAGGCCCCAGGGGGGCGAGCAGTACTTC.

The V gene is TRBV2, the J gene TRBJ1-2; 7 nucleotides match TRBD1. The junction had 7 bases not matched to a gene; V was cut back by 6 bases and J by 0 bases. CDR3 length: 15 amino acids. The germline CDR1 and CDR2 sequences are SNHLY and FYNNEI. The CDR3 loop is CASSMGQIANYGYTF. The CDR3 DNA reads TGTGCCAGCAGCATGGGACAGATAGCTAACTATGGCTACACCTTC.

This clonotype turned up a few times. The V gene is TRBV20-1, the J gene TRBJ2-7; TRBD2 is a possible D gene (6 bases). Between the trimmed V and J ends, which lost 2 bases and 2 bases, there was a span of 10 bases. Germline CDR1 reads DFQATT; CDR2 reads SNEGSKA (reference sequence). The CDR3 is made up of 13 amino acids. The CDR3 nucleotides are TGCAGTGCTAGAAAGGCGGGGCCCTACGAGCAGTACTTC. Translating it yields CSARKAGPYEQYF.

This clonotype was found many times. V usage is TRBV19 and J usage is TRBJ1-4; D remains unclear. In germline, CDR1 is LNHDA, CDR2 SQIVND (reference sequence). CDR3 size: 13 residues. V lost 8 bases and J 8 bases, leaving 15 bases between the germline ends. The CDR3 sequence: CASRGLLTEKLFF. DNA for the CDR3: TGTGCCAGTCGTGGGCTGCTAACGGAAAAACTGTTTTTT.

The genes are TRBV7-9 and TRBJ2-5; the D is unclear. Germline assignment: CDR1 SEHNR and CDR2 FQNEAQ (reference sequence). The germline V and J ends were trimmed by 3 bases and 9 bases, with 14 bases remaining between them. The CDR3 has 13 residues. CDR3 residues: CASSLGGNQPQYF. The CDR3 DNA sequence: TGTGCCAGCAGCTTGGGCGGCAATCAGCCCCAGTACTTC.

This clonotype was recorded at least ten times. The gene calls are TRBV7-3 and TRBJ2-5; tentatively, D is TRBD1 (6 bases). The CDR3 has 15 amino acids. Germline assignment: CDR1 SGHTA and CDR2 FQGTGA. V was cut by 5 bases and J by 1 base, with 14 bases left in between. The CDR3 spells CASSLTGQFQETQYF. The CDR3 coding sequence is TGTGCCAGCAGCCTCACCGGACAGTTCCAAGAGACCCAGTACTTC.

The CDR3 DNA reads TGTGCCAGCTCCCGAGGGGTTACGGGGGGCCGCGGAGATGAAAAACTGTTTTTT. Its protein is CASSRGVTGGRGDEKLFF. The rearrangement uses TRBV25-1 and TRBJ1-4; TRBD1 might be the D (6 bases). Trimming shortened V by 8 bases and J by 6 bases, and 28 bases separated the two germline ends. Germline assignment: CDR1 MGHDK and CDR2 SYGVNS. The CDR3 is 18 residues long.

This clonotype occurred once. A much larger clone lies one base from this, so it may be a read error. This chain uses TRBV7-9 with TRBJ2-2, with D tentatively TRBD1 (6 bases). The CDR3 covers 17 residues. Germline-derived CDR1 and CDR2 are SEHNR and FQNEAQ (reference sequence). Trimming shortened V by 2 bases and J by 0 bases, and 13 bases separated the two germline ends. The CDR3: CASSLLVGGTNTGELFF. The DNA for the CDR3 is TGTGCCAGCAGCTTACTGGTAGGGGGAACGAACACCGGGGAGCTGTTTTTT.

The table lists this clonotype with many counts. The chain recombines TRBV20-1 with TRBJ2-7; 8 positions match TRBD1. Trimming cost V 2 bases and J 6 bases; bases outside gene matches: 6. CDR3 size: 13 residues. CDR1 and CDR2 from the germline V gene are DFQATT and SNEGSKA (reference sequence). DNA for the CDR3: TGCAGTGCTAGAAGAGGACAGGGTAGCGAGCAGTACTTC. Translation: CSARRGQGSEQYF.

The V gene is TRBV12-3 or TRBV12-4, the J gene TRBJ2-3; D is possibly TRBD1 or TRBD2 (5 bases each). The V end lost 1 base, the J end lost 2 bases, and 13 bases lay between the germline ends. This CDR3 spans 16 amino acids. DNA for the CDR3: TGTGCCAGCAGTTTAGGAGGGGTCGGTTTCACAGATACGCAGTATTTT. Its translation: CASSLGGVGFTDTQYF.

The J gene is TRBJ2-1, the V gene TRBV7-9; TRBD2 is a possible D gene (7 bases). CDR3 length: 14 amino acids. Germline loops: CDR1 SEHNR, CDR2 FQNEAQ (reference sequence). Trimming left V 9 bases short and J 7 bases short, with 19 bases between. In DNA form, the CDR3 reads TGTGCCAGTAGTAGGGGGGGGGCCGGGAATGAGCAGTTCTTC. Translation gives CASSRGGAGNEQFF.

This clonotype has ten or more counts. The chain has TRBV7-3 and TRBJ1-6; 8 nucleotides agree with TRBD1. Germline V gives CDR1 SGHTA, CDR2 FQGTGA. The length of the CDR3 is 16 residues. V trimming: 5 bases; J trimming: 0 bases; junction bases outside the gene matches: 3. As DNA, the CDR3 is TGTGCCAGCAGCCGACAGGGGCGCTCCTATAATTCACCCCTCCACTTT. Translation gives CASSRQGRSYNSPLHF.

V gene TRBV6-2 or TRBV6-3 combines with J gene TRBJ2-5; tentative D call: TRBD2 (6 bases). There are 15 residues in the CDR3. Trimming removed 7 bases at V and 4 bases at J, with 19 bases between. In germline, CDR1 is MNHEY, CDR2 SVGEGT. The CDR3 region is CASTMREDGGETQYF. Here the CDR3 DNA reads TGTGCCAGCACCATGAGGGAGGATGGCGGAGAGACCCAGTACTTC.

The V and J genes are TRBV2 and TRBJ2-5; 12 bases fit TRBD2. Germline V gene data show CDR1 as SNHLY and CDR2 as FYNNEI. V lost 6 bases to trimming and J lost 5 bases; unmatched junction nucleotides: 7. CDR3 length equals 15 residues. The CDR3 DNA is TGTGCCAGCAGCGGTCCGACTAGCGGGAGCGAGACCCAGTACTTC. It specifies CASSGPTSGSETQYF.

A remark on this clonotype: A read error may account for a junction end that differs from germline. The chain joins TRBV2 to TRBJ2-5; 7 nucleotides line up with TRBD2. The CDR3 extends over 11 amino acids. Germline V lookup: CDR1 SNHLY, CDR2 FYNNEI. The CDR3: CASTERDEWFF. The CDR3 DNA sequence: TGTGCCAGCACTGAGCGGGATGAATGGTTCTTC.

This clonotype showed up many times. CDR3 sequence reads: CASSKRGTTIDQPQHF. The CDR3 bases are TGTGCCAGTAGTAAGAGGGGGACAACGATTGATCAGCCCCAGCATTTT. V usage is TRBV19 and J usage is TRBJ1-5, with D perhaps matching TRBD1 (6 bases). CDR3 length: 16 residues. Trimming took off 4 bases at V and 5 bases at J, with 18 bases between the two ends. From germline, CDR1 is LNHDA and CDR2 SQIVND (reference sequence).

The rearrangement uses TRBV25-1 and TRBJ1-6; the D gene is possibly TRBD1 (6 bases). Germline-derived CDR1 and CDR2 are MGHDK and SYGVNS. Between the trimmed V and J ends, which lost 10 bases and 3 bases, there was a span of 7 bases. The CDR3 sequence is 12 residues long. The CDR3 here is CANRDYNSPLHF. Written as DNA, the CDR3 is TGTGCCAACAGGGACTATAATTCACCCCTCCACTTT.